Listed here are 30 T cell receptor beta chains from one sample, sequenced in a study of T cell clonality in common variable immunodeficiency. Study results and limitations: Reportedly, TCR beta sequences from common variable immunodeficiency showed fewer deletions and N-nucleotide insertions.

Clones were sequenced by immunoSEQ multiplex PCR, and TCRdb holds only the in-frame ones, with some missing. The sample is made up of around 30,000 clones, none counted only once. The antigens of these receptors remain unknown. Sequenced: peripheral blood mononuclear cells. These receptors all stem from a human donor with common variable immunodeficiency.

This clone was seen more than once but under ten times. The CDR3 end lies 3 residues beyond the end of the read and is filled in from the germline J gene. J is TRBJ1-2 and V is TRBV13, with TRBD1 as a possible D gene (5 bases). The germline V gene encodes CDR1 PRHDT and CDR2 FYEKMQ (reference sequence). The CDR3 is 15 residues long. The chain's CDR3 is CASSLEPGRVWGYTF. The covered CDR3 bases are TGTGCCAGCAGCTTAGAGCCGGGCAGGGTGTGGGGC.

This clone was recorded many times. The read falls 3 residues short of the CDR3 end, and the missing part is taken from the germline J gene. The chain uses TRBV29-1 and TRBJ2-2; possibly TRBD1 for D (5 bases). This CDR3 is built from 14 residues. Germline V gene sequence: CDR1 SQVTM, CDR2 ANQGSEA. V lost 3 bases and J lost 5, with 13 bases in between. CDR3 bases read: TGCAGCGTTGATTTGAACAAGGGGACCGGGGAG. Translated, it gives CSVDLNKGTGE. The whole CDR3 region reads CSVDLNKGTGELFF.

This clone was detected many times. Read sequence stops 3 residues before the CDR3 end, and the germline J gene provides the missing end. The sample carries other DNA sequences with the same CDR3. The rearrangement links TRBV5-1 to TRBJ2-2; tentative D call: TRBD1 (6 bases). Trimming took 0 bases from V and 0 from J, leaving 9 bases between them. Germline assignment: CDR1 SGHRS and CDR2 YFSETQ. This CDR3 is built from 16 residues. The CDR3 is CASSLATGTNTGELFF. Partial CDR3 DNA: TGCGCCAGCAGCTTGGCAACAGGGACGAACACCGGGGAG.

With respect to this clone: The read comes to an end 3 residues before the CDR3 does, leaving the germline J gene to fill in the end. The genes are TRBV19 and TRBJ1-2, with 8 positions matching TRBD1. The germline gives CDR1 LNHDA, CDR2 SQIVND (reference sequence). This CDR3 is 12 amino acids long. CDR3 bases read: TGTGCCAGTAGAGGACAGGGCGGCGGC. Translating it yields CASRGQGGG. In full, the CDR3 reads CASRGQGGGYTF.

The sample holds many counts of this clone. The read finishes 3 residues shy of the CDR3 end, and the germline J gene is used to complete it. The chain is built from TRBV6-1 and TRBJ2-1, with unresolved D. Germline V lookup: CDR1 MNHNS, CDR2 SASEGT. V lost 1 base to trimming and J lost 9 bases, with 10 bases between them. CDR3 length: 13 amino acids. CDR3 bases read: TGTGCCAGCAGTGAAGGCTCAGGATCTGAG. Protein product: CASSEGSGSE. The CDR3 in full is CASSEGSGSEQFF.

In this sample, this clone turned up many times. The CDR3 goes on 3 residues after the read ends, and that part is filled in from the germline J gene. The chain carries TRBV6-1 and TRBJ2-1; D may be TRBD1 (5 bases). In germline, CDR1 is MNHNS, CDR2 SASEGT. V was cut by 4 bases and J by 4 bases, with 14 bases left in between. The CDR3 consists of 15 residues. The CDR3 loop is CASSATAQDYNEQFF. CDR3 DNA (partial): TGTGCCAGCAGTGCCACGGCACAGGATTACAATGAG.

On this clone: The CDR3 end falls 3 residues outside the read, so it is completed with the germline J gene. The chain joins TRBV14 to TRBJ2-5; D is unclear. The germline CDR1 and CDR2 sequences are SGHDN and FVKESK. CDR3 length: 13 residues. Trimming took off 0 bases at V and 5 bases at J, with 7 bases between the two ends. The sequenced part of the CDR3 DNA is TGTGCCAGCAGCCAAGACGCGGTCGAGACC. This encodes CASSQDAVET. The full CDR3 protein is CASSQDAVETQYF.

In the case of this clone: Sequencing ends 3 residues short of the CDR3 end; the germline J gene provides the rest. The chain carries TRBV20-1 and TRBJ2-7, with 8 bases that match TRBD2. The CDR3 extends over 14 amino acids. V shed 3 bases, J shed 2 bases, and the junction held 6 bases outside the gene matches. CDR1 is DFQATT, CDR2 SNEGSKA, per germline (reference sequence). The CDR3 reads CSASPLAGTYEQYF. Partial CDR3 DNA: TGCAGTGCTAGCCCCCTAGCGGGCACCTACGAG.

This clone was seen at least ten times. The CDR3 end falls 3 residues outside the read, so it is completed with the germline J gene. V and J are TRBV29-1 and TRBJ2-1; 9 positions agree with TRBD2. Germline CDR1 SQVTM, CDR2 ANQGSEA. V trimming: 4 bases; J trimming: 5 bases; junction bases outside the gene matches: 9. This CDR3 spans 15 amino acids. CDR3 DNA, as far as it was read: TGCAGCGTTGTTAGGGTAAGCGGGAGGAACAATGAG. Encoded protein: CSVVRVSGRNNE. The full CDR3 protein reads CSVVRVSGRNNEQFF.

This clone showed up many times. The sequence runs out 3 residues before the end of the CDR3; the remainder is reconstructed from the germline J gene. This chain uses TRBV7-3 with TRBJ1-5, with 9 bases aligning to TRBD1. Germline lookup yields CDR1 SGHTA and CDR2 FQGTGA. V lost 4 bases, J lost 6 bases, and 10 bases stayed unmatched. The CDR3 consists of 16 residues. Partial CDR3 DNA: TGTGCCAGCAGCTGGGGGGGGACAGGGCAAGTTCAGCCC. This gives the protein CASSWGGTGQVQP. In full, the CDR3 reads CASSWGGTGQVQPQHF.

The sample holds many counts of this clone. With the read ending 3 residues before the CDR3 end, the germline J gene is used to fill in that end. The chain links TRBV4-2 to TRBJ1-5, with a possible D match to TRBD1 (5 bases). CDR3 length: 15 residues. CDR1 is LGHNA, CDR2 YNFKEQ, per germline. V was clipped by 0 bases and J by 6 bases, with 12 bases between them. The CDR3 protein is CASSQDIGDPQPQHF. The CDR3 DNA, read in part, is TGTGCCAGCAGCCAAGATATAGGGGATCCTCAGCCC.

This clone was seen ten or more times. The CDR3 extends 3 residues past the end of the read, so its final part is completed from the germline J gene. The V call is TRBV6-1, the J call TRBJ1-5, with TRBD1 identical over 9 bases. The germline gives CDR1 MNHNS, CDR2 SASEGT. Trimming cost V 4 bases and J 6 bases; bases outside gene matches: 7. The CDR3 is 15 residues long. Here the CDR3 reads CASSGPGTGLQPQHF. The CDR3 bases that were read are TGTGCCAGCAGTGGTCCCGGGACAGGGCTTCAGCCC.

There are a few counts of this clone. A far larger clone is one base from this, pointing to a likely read error. The read ends 3 residues shy of where the CDR3 ends; the end is completed using the germline J gene. Other DNA sequences from this sample encode an identical CDR3 as well. V is TRBV5-1 and J is TRBJ2-5, with 15 bases identical to TRBD2. Germline CDR1 SGHRS, CDR2 YFSETQ. J was trimmed by 4 bases and V by 3 bases; bases with no gene match: 10. The CDR3 has 18 amino acids. The CDR3 bases that were read are TGCGCCAGCAGCTCGGGACTAGCGGGAGGTCCGGCTCTAGAGACC. This sequence encodes CASSSGLAGGPALET. The CDR3, in full, reads CASSSGLAGGPALETQYF.

This clone was counted a few times. The read falls 3 residues short of the CDR3 end, and the missing part is taken from the germline J gene. The genes are TRBV7-8 and TRBJ2-2; 9 bases are a match to TRBD1. The CDR3 is 15 residues long. The junction had 6 bases not matched to a gene; V was cut back by 5 bases and J by 5 bases. Looked up from germline, CDR1 is SGHVS and CDR2 is FQNEAQ. The CDR3 spells CASSLRQGGTGELFF. The DNA read from the CDR3 is TGTGCCAGCAGCCTCCGACAGGGGGGTACCGGGGAG.

For this clone: Read data end 3 residues before the CDR3 end; the end is taken from the germline J gene. This chain joins TRBV29-1 and TRBJ1-2; perhaps TRBD1 as D (6 bases). The CDR3 length is 13 residues. Germline loops: CDR1 SQVTM, CDR2 ANQGSEA. V was pared by 4 bases and J by 5 bases, with 14 bases between. The DNA read from the CDR3 is TGCAGCGTTGCCGAACAGGGAAGGTATGGC. It is translated as CSVAEQGRYG. The whole CDR3 reads CSVAEQGRYGYTF.

This clone was recorded many times. The read ends 3 residues before the CDR3 terminus; that terminus is restored from the germline J gene. J is TRBJ1-1 and V is TRBV2; D is uncertain. CDR1 is SNHLY, CDR2 FYNNEI, per germline. The CDR3 covers 14 residues. CDR3 residues: CASSVEKGLGEAFF. The CDR3 bases that were read are TGTGCCAGCAGTGTAGAAAAGGGTCTGGGCGAA. The full variable domain, in which reference TRBV2 and TRBJ1-1 provide the parts outside the CDR3, is EPEVTQTPSHQVTQMGQEVILRCVPISNHLYFYWYRQILGQKVEFLVSFYNNEISEKSEIFDDQFSVERPDGSNFTLKIRSTKLEDSAMYFCASSVEKGLGEAFFGQGTRLTVV.

In this sample, this clone turned up many times. The sequenced fragment ends 3 residues before the CDR3 boundary, so the rest is inferred from the germline J gene. This rearrangement joins TRBV18 to TRBJ2-1; D is uncertain. The germline CDR1 and CDR2 sequences are KGHSH and LQKENI. V was cut by 3 bases and J by 4 bases, with 7 bases left in between. This CDR3 contains 13 residues. CDR3 bases read: TGTGCCAGCTCACCCACACAGTACAATGAG. Encoded protein: CASSPTQYNE. The CDR3 in its entirety is CASSPTQYNEQFF.

This clone has ten or more counts. Coverage ceases 3 residues before the CDR3 finishes, and the germline J gene fills in the end. V usage is TRBV12-3 or TRBV12-4 and J usage is TRBJ1-3; 7 nucleotides line up with TRBD1. The CDR3 extends over 15 amino acids. With V trimmed by 6 bases and J by 3 bases, 8 bases remained unmatched. CDR3 residues: CASSESGGGGNTIYF. The covered CDR3 bases are TGTGCCAGCAGCGAGTCAGGGGGAGGTGGAAACACC.

This clone showed up just a few times. CDR3 amino acids: CASSPRQGASFNQPQHF. Partial CDR3 DNA: TGTGCCAGCTCACCCCGTCAGGGGGCTTCGTTCAATCAGCCC. The chain links TRBV18 to TRBJ1-5; 8 bases line up with TRBD1. The CDR3 end falls 3 residues outside the read, so it is completed with the germline J gene. There are 17 residues in the CDR3. Germline lookup yields CDR1 KGHSH and CDR2 LQKENI. Unmatched junction bases numbered 10, after V lost 3 bases and J lost 3 bases.

The table lists this clone with a few counts. Read sequence stops 3 residues before the CDR3 end, and the germline J gene provides the missing end. The J gene is TRBJ1-1, the V gene TRBV7-3, with TRBD1 matching 8 bases. With V trimmed by 3 bases and J by 0 bases, 9 bases remained unmatched. CDR3 length: 17 amino acids. CDR1 SGHTA and CDR2 FQGTGA come from the germline V gene. This CDR3 reads CASSFSWGDRMNTEAFF. CDR3 bases read: TGTGCCAGCAGCTTTAGTTGGGGGGACAGGATGAACACTGAA.

This clone was recorded a few times. The read ends 3 residues before the CDR3 terminus; that terminus is restored from the germline J gene. This chain links TRBV5-1 with TRBJ2-5; 12 bases line up with TRBD2. There are 16 residues in the CDR3. The V gene end was trimmed by 4 bases and the J gene end by 5 bases; junction bases not matched to a gene: 9. CDR1 and CDR2 (germline): SGHRS, YFSETQ. The DNA read from the CDR3 is TGCGCCAGCAGCCCCCGACTAGCGGGAGACGGGGAGACC. This gives the protein CASSPRLAGDGET. The CDR3 reads in full as CASSPRLAGDGETQYF.

Comments on this clone: Read sequence stops 3 residues before the CDR3 end, and the germline J gene provides the missing end. This chain links TRBV13 with TRBJ2-5; no reliable D call. CDR1 PRHDT and CDR2 FYEKMQ come from the germline V gene (reference sequence). The CDR3 loop spans 12 amino acids. V was trimmed by 2 bases and J by 3 bases, leaving 4 bases between them. CDR3 DNA (partial): TGTGCCAGCAGCTTACTTAAAGAGACC. This gives the protein CASSLLKET. The whole CDR3 region reads CASSLLKETQYF.

Many counts were recorded for this clone. The CDR3 end is not reached by the read, which stops 3 residues before it; the germline J gene fills it in. The gene calls are TRBV19 and TRBJ1-5; 9 bases align to TRBD1. The CDR3 sequence is 17 residues long. V dropped 0 bases and J dropped 5; count of bases not matched to a gene: 8. Germline lookup yields CDR1 LNHDA and CDR2 SQIVND (reference sequence). The CDR3 bases that were read are TGTGCCAGTAGTATAGACCCGACAGGGGGTAGGTATCAGCCC. This sequence encodes CASSIDPTGGRYQP. The complete CDR3 protein is CASSIDPTGGRYQPQHF.

This clone was seen ten or more times. With the read ending 3 residues before the CDR3 end, the germline J gene is used to fill in that end. The chain links TRBV2 to TRBJ1-2; 8 bases align to TRBD1. This CDR3 comprises 13 residues. Germline V gene data show CDR1 as SNHLY and CDR2 as FYNNEI. The junction had 0 bases not matched to a gene; V was cut back by 2 bases and J by 4 bases. The CDR3 protein is CASSEQGAYGYTF. The part of the CDR3 DNA that was read is TGTGCCAGCAGTGAACAGGGGGCCTATGGC.

The sample holds many counts of this clone. The sequence runs out 3 residues before the end of the CDR3; the remainder is reconstructed from the germline J gene. The V and J genes are TRBV6-1 and TRBJ1-4; 10 nucleotides agree with TRBD1. CDR1 is MNHNS and CDR2 is SASEGT in the germline V gene. Germline trimming cut 4 bases from V and 7 bases from J; bases unmatched to any gene: 6. This CDR3 has 15 residues. CDR3 protein: CASSGGQGLGEKLFF. The CDR3 DNA, read in part, is TGTGCCAGCAGTGGGGGACAGGGGTTGGGTGAAAAA.

This clone came up many times. The read gets to within 3 residues of the CDR3 end, and the germline J gene fills in the rest. The V call is TRBV7-8, the J call TRBJ1-5, with 7 bases aligning to TRBD1. Per the germline V gene, CDR1 is SGHVS and CDR2 is FQNEAQ. This CDR3 spans 14 amino acids. V shed 1 base, J shed 7 bases, and the junction held 4 bases outside the gene matches. The DNA read from the CDR3 is TGTGCCAGCAGCTTAGATCCAGGGGGGCAGCCC. Translating gives CASSLDPGGQP. The whole CDR3 is CASSLDPGGQPQHF.

A word on this clone: The sequenced fragment ends 3 residues before the CDR3 boundary, so the rest is inferred from the germline J gene. This chain joins TRBV13 and TRBJ2-1; possible D gene TRBD2, 6 bases. The CDR3 loop spans 13 amino acids. Trimming left V 1 base short and J 8 bases short, with 9 bases between. Germline lookup yields CDR1 PRHDT and CDR2 FYEKMQ (reference sequence). CDR3 amino acids: CASSLVADHEQFF. The sequenced CDR3 bases are TGTGCCAGCAGCTTAGTAGCGGACCATGAG.

This clone showed up many times. The sequence runs out 3 residues before the end of the CDR3; the remainder is reconstructed from the germline J gene. The V gene is TRBV29-1, the J gene TRBJ2-7; TRBD1 matches 7 bases. Germline V gene lookup returns CDR1 SQVTM and CDR2 ANQGSEA. The V gene end was trimmed by 7 bases and the J gene end by 6 bases; junction bases not matched to a gene: 6. The CDR3 loop spans 11 amino acids. The CDR3 spells CSGNRGSEQYF. CDR3 DNA, as far as it was read: TGCAGCGGAAACAGGGGTTCCGAG.

About this clone: The read comes to an end 3 residues before the CDR3 does, leaving the germline J gene to fill in the end. V is TRBV5-1 and J is TRBJ1-1, with D possibly being TRBD1 (6 bases). Germline CDR1 is SGHRS and CDR2 is YFSETQ. The V end was cut by 4 bases, the J end by 4 bases, with 14 bases between. This CDR3 has 14 amino acids. This CDR3 is CASSGAGEVTEAFF. CDR3 DNA (partial): TGCGCCAGCAGCGGAGCAGGGGAAGTCACTGAA.

This clone was observed a handful of times. The read terminates 3 residues ahead of where the CDR3 ends, so the germline J gene completes it. The gene calls are TRBV6-1 and TRBJ2-3; tentative D call: TRBD2 (6 bases). Germline CDR1 reads MNHNS; CDR2 reads SASEGT. The V end lost 3 bases, the J end lost 3 bases, and 13 bases lay between the germline ends. This CDR3 has 15 amino acids. This CDR3 is CASSDVGGVTDTQYF. The sequenced part of the CDR3 DNA is TGTGCCAGCAGTGATGTCGGCGGGGTGACAGATACG.